The 15 T cell receptor beta chains below were found in one sample sequenced in a study of cytomegalovirus exposure and HLA in healthy donors. PCR primers comprised 60 Vbeta and 13 Jbeta primers. Assay: immunoSEQ multiplex PCR; the TCRdb copy retains only in-frame clones and omits some. This table has about 170,000 clones, over 60% appearing once. Material: PBMCs. Receptors were obtained from a girl between 10 and 17 years old in good health and CMV-seronegative.

This chain uses TRBV12-5 with TRBJ2-2; no clear D. V shed 0 bases and J shed 4 bases, with 3 bases lying between them. The CDR3 extends over 13 amino acids. Per the germline V gene, CDR1 is LGHNT and CDR2 is FRNRAP. This chain's CDR3 is CASGLVLTGELFF. CDR3 bases: TGTGCTAGTGGTTTGGTACTCACCGGGGAGCTGTTTTTT. The full variable domain, rest sourced from reference TRBV12-5 and TRBJ2-2, is DARVTQTPRHKVTEMGQEVTMRCQPILGHNTVFWYRQTMMQGLELLAYFRNRAPLDDSGMPKDRFSAEMPDATLATLKIQPSEPRDSAVYFCASGLVLTGELFFGEGSRLTVL.

This chain uses TRBV5-1 with TRBJ2-1; 13 bases match TRBD2. The CDR3 loop spans 17 amino acids. CDR1 SGHRS and CDR2 YFSETQ come from the germline V gene. V gave up 4 bases and J gave up 7 bases; unmatched junction bases: 11. CDR3 region: CASSPLILAGGPNEQFF. CDR3 nucleotides: TGCGCCAGCAGCCCCCTAATACTAGCGGGGGGGCCAAATGAGCAGTTCTTC.

This rearrangement joins TRBV2 to TRBJ1-3, with 7 bases identical to TRBD1. This CDR3 is 13 amino acids long. J gave up 2 bases and V 10 bases, and 5 bases lay outside the gene matches. Germline V gene data show CDR1 as SNHLY and CDR2 as FYNNEI. This chain's CDR3 is CATYGTAGNTIYF. CDR3 nucleotide sequence: TGTGCCACCTACGGGACAGCTGGAAACACCATATATTTT.

The chain has TRBV7-9 and TRBJ2-1, with 8 bases identical to TRBD2. Germline V CDR1 and CDR2: SEHNR, FQNEAQ (reference sequence). The CDR3 spans 12 residues. Germline trimming cut 3 bases from V and 13 bases from J; bases unmatched to any gene: 5. CDR3 residues: CASSFSAGAQFF. CDR3 nucleotides: TGTGCCAGCAGCTTCTCAGCGGGGGCCCAGTTCTTC.

This chain connects TRBV7-2 to TRBJ2-3; 7 nucleotides match TRBD1. The V gene end was trimmed by 1 base and the J gene end by 2 bases; junction bases not matched to a gene: 6. The V gene's germline CDR1 is SGHTA and CDR2 FQGNSA. This CDR3 has 16 residues. Written as DNA, the CDR3 is TGTGCCAGCAGCTTAGAGGGACAGAATCCCACAGATACGCAGTATTTT. Protein sequence: CASSLEGQNPTDTQYF.

This clone was found once. V usage is TRBV7-6 and J usage is TRBJ1-1; 7 bases fit TRBD1. V lost 10 bases to trimming and J lost 1 base; unmatched junction nucleotides: 15. CDR3 length: 16 amino acids. Germline V lookup: CDR1 SGHVS, CDR2 FNYEAQ. CDR3 sequence (DNA): TGTGCCACAGGCCAGGGGGGACTCACCTGGAACACTGAAGCTTTCTTT. Translating gives CATGQGGLTWNTEAFF.

The rearrangement links TRBV27 to TRBJ1-6, with 8 bases aligning to TRBD1. The trim removed 1 base at V and 8 bases at J, leaving 10 bases unmatched. The CDR3 runs to 17 residues. In germline, CDR1 is MNHEY, CDR2 SMNVEV (reference sequence). CDR3 region: CASSLWTRDRSYSPLHF. The CDR3 DNA reads TGTGCCAGCAGTTTATGGACTCGGGACAGGAGCTATTCACCCCTCCACTTT.

The rearrangement links TRBV4-1 to TRBJ2-3, with 7 positions matching TRBD1. Germline CDR1 is MGHRA and CDR2 is YSYEKL. V lost 1 base to trimming and J lost 6 bases; unmatched junction nucleotides: 4. There are 14 residues in the CDR3. For the CDR3, the DNA is TGCGCCAGCAGCCAAGTTGACAGGGAGGATACGCAGTATTTT. The encoded protein is CASSQVDREDTQYF.

The chain combines TRBV5-7 with TRBJ2-1; D is undetermined. TRBV5-7 is an ORF; its function is uncertain. CDR3 size: 13 residues. The ends were cut back, 5 bases at V and 4 bases at J, with 10 bases in the middle. CDR3 protein: CASRRDTYNEQFF. For the CDR3, the DNA is TGTGCCAGCAGACGTGACACGTACAATGAGCAGTTCTTC.

Regarding this clone: A junction boundary mismatches the germline segment, possibly from a read error. The chain recombines TRBV27 with TRBJ1-5, with TRBD1 matching 12 bases. This CDR3 spans 20 amino acids. The germline CDR1 and CDR2 sequences are MNHEY and SMNVEV (reference sequence). The chain's CDR3 is CASSPKDGTGGEYGNQPQNF. CDR3 nucleotides: TGTGCCAGCAGTCCTAAAGACGGGACAGGGGGCGAGTACGGCAATCAGCCCCAGAATTTT.

The V and J genes are TRBV6-1 and TRBJ2-7; 11 positions match TRBD1. V was clipped by 7 bases and J by 3 bases; unmatched bases: 8. CDR3 length equals 15 residues. The V gene's germline CDR1 is MNHNS and CDR2 SASEGT. The CDR3 loop reads CASNLPGQGGYEQYF. The CDR3 DNA reads TGTGCCAGCAACCTTCCGGGACAGGGGGGCTACGAGCAGTACTTC.

V and J are TRBV2 and TRBJ1-1; TRBD1 aligns across 8 bases. Germline-derived CDR1 and CDR2 are SNHLY and FYNNEI. The V segment lost 5 bases and the J segment 1 base; nucleotides outside the gene matches: 3. The CDR3 has 14 residues. The chain's CDR3 is CASSWTGRNTEAFF. CDR3 nucleotide sequence: TGTGCCAGCAGTTGGACAGGGCGGAACACTGAAGCTTTCTTT.

The rearrangement links TRBV29-1 to TRBJ1-4; the match to TRBD1 covers 10 bases. This CDR3 has 13 amino acids. The J segment lost 7 bases and the V segment lost 5 bases, leaving 4 bases of the junction unmatched. Looked up from germline, CDR1 is SQVTM and CDR2 is ANQGSEA. CDR3 in amino acids: CSVLGQGVEKLFF. The CDR3 DNA is TGCAGCGTTTTAGGACAGGGGGTTGAAAAACTGTTTTTT.

This clone has only a few counts. The V call is TRBV12-2, the J call TRBJ2-3; the table gives TRBD1 as D, unverified against the DNA. TRBV12-2 is described as a pseudogene. This CDR3 has 15 residues. The CDR3 reads CASRLGDRGKDTQYF. The CDR3 DNA sequence: TGTGCAAGTCGCTTAGGGGACAGGGGAAAAGATACGCAGTATTTT.

The chain recombines TRBV30 with TRBJ1-5; a possible D gene is TRBD1 (5 bases). Germline lookup yields CDR1 GTSNPN and CDR2 SVGIG (reference sequence). Trimming pared 1 base from V and 4 bases from J, leaving 8 bases between. The CDR3 runs to 13 residues. CDR3 sequence reads: CAWSGGGNQPQHF. DNA for the CDR3: TGTGCCTGGAGTGGGGGGGGGAATCAGCCCCAGCATTTT. The whole variable domain, filled in from reference TRBV30 and TRBJ1-5, reads SQTIHQWPATLVQPVGSPLSLECTVEGTSNPNLYWYRQAAGRGLQLLFYSVGIGQISSEVPQNLSASRPQDRQFILSSKKLLLSDSGFYLCAWSGGGNQPQHFGDGTRLSIL.